Described below is a single TCR beta chain sequence and its context. The data were obtained in a study of blood T cell repertoires in COVID-19. Background on the study: From the United States, Italy and Spain came samples of acute and convalescent COVID-19. T cells, B-cell-depleted T cells, or PBMCs provided the cDNA or gDNA that served as material.

The V end lost 3 bases, the J end lost 4 bases, and 9 bases lay between the germline ends. The CDR3 consists of 13 residues. Germline V CDR1 and CDR2: LNHDA, SQIVND (reference sequence). Sequencing used immunoSEQ multiplex PCR; TCRdb keeps in-frame clones, though not all of them. There are 100,000 to 150,000 clones in the sample; approximately 84% occur only once, and 10% to 15% lies in the top ten. The J gene is TRBJ1-2, the V gene TRBV19; D gene ambiguous. This clonotype was obtained from a woman between 55 and 75 years old with acute or convalescent COVID-19. Sequenced input: peripheral blood. CDR3: CASSIGQIYGYTF. The DNA of the CDR3 is TGTGCCAGTAGTATTGGGCAGATCTATGGCTACACCTTC.